The rows below give T cell receptor beta chains drawn from one sample of a study of blood T cell repertoires in COVID-19. Profiled with immunoSEQ multiplex PCR; TCRdb holds only in-frame clones, not every one. The sample shows 240,000 or so clones, more than 75% of them seen only once. Sequenced: PBMCs or T cells enriched from blood (not recorded which). The receptors come from a woman aged 50 to 65 who had recovered from COVID-19. CDR3s include the opening cysteine and the closing phenylalanine or tryptophan. Each record gives: clone size, J gene, D gene, V gene, CDR3 protein, CDR3 DNA. D genes are given only for firm matches. Clone size, where shown, is once, few, many, or a class for clones that have expanded.

. | TRBJ2-5 | TRBD2 | TRBV30 | CAWSPGLAGARETQYF | TGTGCCTGGAGTCCGGGACTAGCGGGGGCCCGAGAGACCCAGTACTTC
. | TRBJ1-2 | . | TRBV30 | CAWNNDFPTNYGYTF | TGTGCCTGGAATAACGACTTCCCAACTAACTATGGCTACACCTTC
once | TRBJ1-4 | . | TRBV19 | CASRKRDNNEKLFF | TGTGCCAGTAGAAAACGGGACAATAATGAAAAACTGTTTTTT
. | TRBJ2-1 | . | TRBV6-1 | CASSDPRLSRGASHEQFF | TGTGCCAGCAGTGACCCCCGACTGAGTCGGGGGGCTAGCCATGAGCAGTTCTTC
once | TRBJ2-7 | . | TRBV10-3 | CAISESGGLYEQYF | TGTGCCATCAGTGAGTCTGGTGGCCTCTACGAGCAGTACTTC
. | TRBJ2-5 | TRBD1 | TRBV9 | CASSVGGQTQETQYF | TGTGCCAGCAGCGTAGGGGGACAGACACAAGAGACCCAGTACTTC
. | TRBJ2-1 | TRBD2 | TRBV4-3 | CASSPPGLADEGWNEQFF | TGCGCCAGCAGCCCACCGGGACTAGCAGACGAAGGCTGGAATGAGCAGTTCTTC
. | TRBJ2-7 | . | TRBV2 | CASSFPLGSSYEQYF | TGTGCCAGCAGCTTCCCTCTCGGGAGCTCCTACGAGCAGTACTTC
few | TRBJ1-2 | TRBD1 | TRBV7-8 | CASSTTGGHALNYGYTF | TGTGCCAGCAGCACAACAGGGGGGCACGCGCTAAACTATGGCTACACCTTC
. | TRBJ1-5 | . | TRBV27 | CASSPQRTDQPQHF | TGTGCCAGCAGTCCCCAAAGGACAGATCAGCCCCAGCATTTT
few | TRBJ1-6 | TRBD1 | TRBV3-1/TRBV3-2 | CASSRTGAGNSPLHF | TGTGCCAGCAGCCGAACAGGGGCCGGGAATTCACCCCTCCACTTT
. | TRBJ1-1 | TRBD1 | TRBV10-3 | CAISLTGAKNTEAFF | TGTGCCATCAGTTTGACAGGGGCAAAGAACACTGAAGCTTTCTTT
. | TRBJ1-5 | . | TRBV4-2 | CASSQGARVNQPQHF | TGTGCCAGCAGCCAAGGGGCCAGGGTCAATCAGCCCCAGCATTTT
. | TRBJ2-3 | TRBD2 | TRBV25-1 | CASSEKEIAGITDTQYF | TGTGCCAGCAGTGAAAAGGAAATAGCGGGGATCACAGATACGCAGTATTTT
. | TRBJ1-6 | . | TRBV13 | CASSLARGAHNNSPLHF | TGTGCCAGCAGCTTAGCCCGGGGGGCGCACAATAATTCACCCCTCCACTTT
. | TRBJ1-5 | . | TRBV19 | CASSRPGPQHF | TGTGCCAGTAGTAGGCCAGGGCCCCAGCATTTT
. | TRBJ1-1 | . | TRBV6-4 | CASRETGKMNTEAFF | TGTGCCAGCAGAGAGACAGGAAAAATGAACACTGAAGCTTTCTTT
. | TRBJ1-1 | . | TRBV18 | CASSGPAWGPEAFF | TGTGCCAGCTCTGGGCCGGCCTGGGGCCCTGAAGCTTTCTTT
. | TRBJ2-1 | TRBD2 | TRBV5-1 | CASRAGTSQYNEQFF | TGCGCCAGCAGAGCCGGGACTAGCCAATACAATGAGCAGTTCTTC
. | TRBJ2-7 | . | TRBV12-2 | CASRLSQTRSGGAYEQYF | TGTGCAAGTCGCTTATCACAAACTCGCAGCGGGGGGGCCTACGAGCAGTACTTC
once | TRBJ1-4 | . | TRBV11-2 | CASSRLTSVATNEKLFF | TGTGCCAGCAGCAGACTAACCTCCGTCGCAACTAATGAAAAACTGTTTTTT
once | TRBJ1-5 | TRBD1 | TRBV23-1 | CASSQDRTGNQPQHF | TGCGCCAGCAGTCAGGATCGGACAGGGAATCAGCCCCAGCATTTT
. | TRBJ2-7 | TRBD1 | TRBV6-2/TRBV6-3 | CASSYAWDSPYEQYF | TGTGCCAGCAGTTACGCTTGGGACAGTCCCTACGAGCAGTACTTC
. | TRBJ2-7 | TRBD1 | TRBV4-3 | CASSQATGDEQYF | TGCGCCAGCAGCCAAGCGACAGGGGACGAGCAGTACTTC
. | TRBJ2-1 | TRBD2 | TRBV9 | CASSLLAGVAGINEQFF | TGTGCCAGCAGCCTACTGGCTGGGGTAGCGGGGATCAATGAGCAGTTCTTC
. | TRBJ2-3 | TRBD2 | TRBV7-9 | CASSLGGLAGSTDTQYF | TGTGCCAGCAGCTTGGGGGGACTAGCGGGGTCCACAGATACGCAGTATTTT
. | TRBJ2-5 | TRBD2 | TRBV3-1/TRBV3-2 | CASSQVRAGGLETQYF | TGTGCCAGCAGCCAAGTGAGGGCGGGAGGCCTGGAGACCCAGTACTTC
. | TRBJ1-1 | TRBD1 | TRBV7-7 | CASSPITGTVEGNTEAFF | TGTGCTAGCAGTCCAATAACCGGGACAGTGGAGGGGAACACTGAAGCTTTCTTT
. | TRBJ2-7 | . | TRBV7-2 | CASSLAGGRWYEQYF | TGTGCCAGCAGCTTAGCTGGTGGGCGCTGGTACGAGCAGTACTTC
. | TRBJ1-1 | TRBD1 | TRBV3-1/TRBV3-2 | CASSHPGQGWNTEAFF | TGTGCCAGCAGCCACCCGGGACAGGGTTGGAACACTGAAGCTTTCTTT
many | TRBJ2-7 | TRBD2 | TRBV7-9 | CASSLVSGTSGEQYF | TGTGCCAGCAGCTTAGTCTCCGGGACTAGCGGGGAGCAGTACTTC
. | TRBJ1-6 | TRBD1 | TRBV3-1/TRBV3-2 | CASSQPRTGGDAPLHF | TGTGCCAGCAGCCAACCTCGGACAGGGGGAGATGCACCCCTCCACTTT
. | TRBJ2-7 | . | TRBV5-1 | CASSPTGGRSYEQYF | TGCGCCAGCAGCCCTACCGGGGGTAGGTCCTACGAGCAGTACTTC
. | TRBJ1-5 | . | TRBV5-1 | CASSLDSLNQPQHF | TGCGCCAGCAGCTTGGACAGCCTAAATCAGCCCCAGCATTTT
. | TRBJ1-6 | . | TRBV19 | CASSMSPGRQSPLHF | TGTGCCAGTAGTATGAGTCCAGGCAGGCAGTCACCCCTCCACTTT
. | TRBJ2-7 | TRBD1 | TRBV19 | CASSMGQGINEQYF | TGTGCCAGTAGTATGGGACAGGGGATCAACGAGCAGTACTTC
. | TRBJ2-5 | . | TRBV5-4 | CASSPGGQIQETQYF | TGTGCCAGCAGCCCAGGCGGGCAGATCCAAGAGACCCAGTACTTC
. | TRBJ1-1 | . | TRBV6-5 | CASSATDYAEAFF | TGTGCCAGCAGCGCCACAGATTACGCTGAAGCTTTCTTT
. | TRBJ1-5 | TRBD1 | TRBV25-1 | CASSGSDRGNQPQHF | TGTGCCAGCAGTGGGTCAGACAGGGGAAATCAGCCCCAGCATTTT
. | TRBJ2-2 | TRBD2 | TRBV28 | CASSPTLGGSDGELFF | TGTGCCAGCAGCCCGACCTTAGGCGGGAGCGACGGGGAGCTGTTTTTT
. | TRBJ1-1 | . | TRBV5-8 | CANSLGLWRINTEAFF | TGTGCCAACAGCTTGGGCCTTTGGAGGATCAACACTGAAGCTTTCTTT
few | TRBJ1-1 | . | TRBV5-6 | CASSLPLQGLNTEAFF | TGTGCCAGCAGCCTCCCCTTGCAGGGCCTTAACACTGAAGCTTTCTTT
few | TRBJ2-7 | TRBD1 | TRBV11-3 | CASSLGRGREQYF | TGTGCCAGCAGCTTAGGCAGGGGGCGCGAGCAGTACTTC
. | TRBJ2-2 | TRBD1 | TRBV18 | CASSSRQGNTGELFF | TGTGCCAGCTCATCAAGACAGGGGAACACCGGGGAGCTGTTTTTT
. | TRBJ1-4 | TRBD1 | TRBV7-9 | CASSRQGITTNEKLFF | TGTGCCAGCAGCCGACAGGGGATCACAACTAATGAAAAACTGTTTTTT
. | TRBJ2-1 | . | TRBV7-9 | CASSSGVNNEQFF | TGTGCCAGCAGCTCAGGGGTTAACAATGAGCAGTTCTTC
. | TRBJ1-4 | . | TRBV5-4 | CASSFGRGDEKLFF | TGTGCCAGCAGCTTTGGCAGGGGTGATGAAAAACTGTTTTTT
. | TRBJ2-2 | . | TRBV6-1 | CASSESGTGELFF | TGTGCCAGCAGTGAAAGCGGCACCGGGGAGCTGTTTTTT
. | TRBJ2-1 | . | TRBV27 | CASSPQGSSYNEQFF | TGTGCCAGCAGCCCCCAGGGGAGCTCCTACAATGAGCAGTTCTTC
. | TRBJ2-2 | TRBD1 | TRBV18 | CASSLQGANTGELFF | TGTGCCAGCTCATTACAGGGGGCGAACACCGGGGAGCTGTTTTTT
. | TRBJ1-5 | . | TRBV9 | CASSPGIGQPQHF | TGTGCCAGTTCTCCAGGGATCGGGCAGCCCCAGCATTTT
. | TRBJ2-5 | TRBD2 | TRBV7-9 | CASSSTSAETQYF | TGTGCCAGCAGCTCCACTAGCGCGGAGACCCAGTACTTC
. | TRBJ1-1 | TRBD1 | TRBV19 | CATRDRGTEAFF | TGTGCCACCAGAGACAGGGGCACTGAAGCTTTCTTT
. | TRBJ1-2 | TRBD1 | TRBV15 | CATSRVHRGDGYTF | TGTGCCACCAGCAGAGTTCACAGGGGCGACGGCTACACCTTC
. | TRBJ2-5 | . | TRBV5-1 | CASSLNRDQETQYF | TGCGCCAGCAGCTTAAACAGGGACCAAGAGACCCAGTACTTC
. | TRBJ1-1 | . | TRBV12-3/TRBV12-4 | CASSFGRGTEAFF | TGTGCCAGCAGTTTTGGCAGGGGTACTGAAGCTTTCTTT
. | TRBJ1-4 | TRBD1 | TRBV5-5 | CASSSRQGLEKLFF | TGTGCCAGCAGCTCGCGACAGGGTTTGGAAAAACTGTTTTTT
. | TRBJ1-5 | TRBD1 | TRBV30 | CAGSRQGNQPQHF | TGTGCCGGATCGCGACAGGGGAATCAGCCCCAGCATTTT
. | TRBJ1-5 | . | TRBV7-3 | CASSLESNQPQHF | TGTGCCAGCAGCTTGGAGAGCAATCAGCCCCAGCATTTT